The 20 T cell receptor beta chains listed next were all sequenced from one sample in a study of CD8 T cells in Susac syndrome. RNA, at about 0.5 to 1 ug, was reverse transcribed with random hexamers. TCRdb independently ran MiXCR on the immunoSEQ multiplex PCR reads; one entry per CDR3 protein. The sample yields 150,000 to 200,000 distinct CDR3 sequences, about 94% seen once. Sample: CD4+ T cells from PBMCs. All receptors derive from a human donor in good health.

This chain joins TRBV10-3 and TRBJ1-1, with 7 nucleotides matching TRBD1. There are 11 residues in the CDR3. Germline V gene data show CDR1 as ENHRY and CDR2 as SYGVKD. V was pared by 10 bases and J by 6 bases, with 5 bases of the junction left unmatched. Here the CDR3 reads CATQGVAEAFF. CDR3 DNA sequence: TGTGCCACCCAGGGGGTCGCTGAAGCTTTCTTT.

This chain joins TRBV2 and TRBJ1-6; no definite D call. The length of the CDR3 is 14 residues. V gave up 7 bases and J gave up 8 bases, with 15 bases separating them. CDR1 SNHLY and CDR2 FYNNEI come from the germline V gene. In nucleotides, the CDR3 is TGTGCCAGCACCATAAGGGAGGGTGATTCACCCCTCCACTTT. Translating it yields CASTIREGDSPLHF.

The V call is TRBV5-6, the J call TRBJ2-1; D uncertain. The CDR3 has 14 residues. Germline V gene lookup returns CDR1 SGHDT and CDR2 YYEEEE. V was cut by 1 base and J by 6 bases, with 11 bases left in between. CDR3 DNA: TGTGCCAGCAGCTTGCGGGTCAACGGCAATGAGCAGTTCTTC. Protein sequence: CASSLRVNGNEQFF.

This chain links TRBV27 with TRBJ1-5; 9 bases agree with TRBD1. J was trimmed by 0 bases and V by 4 bases; bases with no gene match: 7. The CDR3 extends over 17 amino acids. Germline V CDR1 and CDR2: MNHEY, SMNVEV (reference sequence). CDR3 sequence: CASSSGTGFVSNQPQHF. Here the CDR3 DNA reads TGTGCCAGCAGTTCCGGGACAGGGTTCGTTAGCAATCAGCCCCAGCATTTT.

The chain is built from TRBV19 and TRBJ2-5, with 10 bases identical to TRBD1. The CDR3 runs 16 residues. Germline CDR1 and CDR2: LNHDA and SQIVND (reference sequence). The V and J ends lost 6 bases and 3 bases, in that order; junction bases with no gene match: 10. CDR3 amino acids: CASSRQGASLKETQYF. The CDR3, as DNA: TGTGCCAGTAGCCGACAGGGGGCAAGCCTCAAAGAGACCCAGTACTTC.

V usage is TRBV9 and J usage is TRBJ2-7; a possible D gene is TRBD2 (5 bases). This CDR3 spans 14 amino acids. Germline loops: CDR1 SGDLS, CDR2 YYNGEE. The V end was cut by 5 bases, the J end by 6 bases, with 18 bases between. As DNA, the CDR3 is TGTGCCAGCAGTAGTACCTGGACTTCCCGCGAGCAGTACTTC. Translated, it gives CASSSTWTSREQYF.

This rearrangement joins TRBV7-8 to TRBJ1-2, with 8 bases lining up with TRBD1. The CDR3 has 14 residues. V dropped 1 base and J dropped 5; count of bases not matched to a gene: 3. CDR1 is SGHVS and CDR2 is FQNEAQ in the germline V gene. The CDR3 DNA sequence: TGTGCCAGCAGCTTAGGGCACAGGGGGTATGGCTACACCTTC. Amino acids: CASSLGHRGYGYTF.

This chain links TRBV3-1 with TRBJ2-3; no definite D call. CDR1 is LGHDT, CDR2 YNNKEL, per germline (reference sequence). Deletions cut 0 bases from V and 1 base from J, with 8 bases between. The CDR3 is 15 amino acids. The CDR3 here is CASSQETVRTDTQYF. In DNA form, the CDR3 reads TGTGCCAGCAGCCAAGAGACTGTTCGCACAGATACGCAGTATTTT.

The genes are TRBV12-3 or TRBV12-4 and TRBJ1-5, with 8 nucleotides matching TRBD1. Trimming cost V 3 bases and J 4 bases; bases outside gene matches: 8. CDR3 length: 16 amino acids. The CDR3 region is CASSFFAGTGNQPQHF. DNA of the CDR3: TGTGCCAGCAGTTTTTTCGCCGGGACAGGAAATCAGCCCCAGCATTTT.

The rearrangement joins TRBV20-1 to TRBJ1-5, with D tentatively TRBD1 (6 bases). Germline CDR1 and CDR2: DFQATT and SNEGSKA (reference sequence). The V end was cut by 4 bases, the J end by 7 bases, with 17 bases between. The CDR3 extends over 14 amino acids. The CDR3 DNA reads TGCAGTGCTACTTGGGGGGGAGGGGGACAGCCCCAGCATTTT. Encoded protein: CSATWGGGGQPQHF.

The gene calls are TRBV6-1 and TRBJ2-4, with 7 positions matching TRBD2. In germline, CDR1 is MNHNS, CDR2 SASEGT. V shed 7 bases, J shed 9 bases, and the junction held 15 bases outside the gene matches. CDR3 length equals 15 residues. In nucleotides, the CDR3 is TGTGCCAGCACCCCCGCCTGGGGGGGTCGGAGCATTCAGTACTTC. This encodes CASTPAWGGRSIQYF.

The rearrangement uses TRBV5-1 and TRBJ2-2; tentative D call: TRBD2 (5 bases). The CDR3 runs to 13 residues. The V and J ends lost 5 bases and 5 bases respectively, with 10 bases between them. Per the germline V gene, CDR1 is SGHRS and CDR2 is YFSETQ. This CDR3 reads CASRVSVTGELFF. The DNA for the CDR3 is TGCGCCAGCAGGGTTAGCGTGACCGGGGAGCTGTTTTTT.

This chain uses TRBV3-1 with TRBJ1-4; D remains ambiguous. The CDR3 sequence is 13 residues long. Germline-derived CDR1 and CDR2 are LGHDT and YNNKEL (reference sequence). V shed 4 bases and J shed 4 bases, with 7 bases lying between them. The CDR3 DNA reads TGTGCCAGCAGCCTAGGATTTAATGAAAAACTGTTTTTT. Its protein product is CASSLGFNEKLFF.

The CDR3 DNA sequence: TGTGCCTGGAGTGGGGCCCAAGTGGAGCCCCAGCATTTT. Translating gives CAWSGAQVEPQHF. J is TRBJ1-5 and V is TRBV30; D gene uncertain. CDR1 and CDR2 (germline): GTSNPN, SVGIG (reference sequence). V was pared by 1 base and J by 8 bases, with 12 bases between. This CDR3 spans 13 amino acids.

This chain links TRBV4-3 with TRBJ2-6, with D hard to call. CDR1 LGHNA and CDR2 YSLEER come from the germline V gene. This CDR3 has 17 residues. The germline V and J ends were trimmed by 0 bases and 6 bases, with 15 bases remaining between them. The CDR3 loop is CASSQEARSHEANVLTF. DNA for the CDR3: TGCGCCAGCAGCCAAGAGGCCCGTTCTCATGAGGCCAACGTCCTGACTTTC.

Turning to this clonotype: A read error may account for a junction end that differs from germline. For the CDR3, the DNA is TGTGCCAGCAGCGACAGCCCAGCCGACTACAATGAGCGGTTCTTC. It is translated as CASSDSPADYNERFF. The chain couples TRBV5-6 to TRBJ2-1, with D perhaps assigned TRBD1 or TRBD2 (5 bases each). From germline, CDR1 is SGHDT and CDR2 YYEEEE. The CDR3 has 15 residues.

The chain employs TRBV29-1 and TRBJ2-7, with 7 bases fitting TRBD1. Germline V CDR1 and CDR2: SQVTM, ANQGSEA. J lost 6 bases, V lost 5 bases, and 7 bases had no gene match. CDR3 length: 12 residues. The CDR3 region has the DNA TGCAGCGTTCGACAGGGTTTCACCGAGCAGTACTTC. Encoded protein: CSVRQGFTEQYF.

This chain joins TRBV12-3 or TRBV12-4 and TRBJ2-4, with 7 bases matching TRBD2. The CDR3 has 15 amino acids. The V segment lost 7 bases and the J segment 6 bases; nucleotides outside the gene matches: 12. The CDR3 loop reads CASTPLGGTGNIQYF. CDR3 coding DNA: TGTGCCAGCACCCCACTGGGGGGGACTGGAAACATTCAGTACTTC.

The rearrangement uses TRBV7-2 and TRBJ1-1; 8 nucleotides line up with TRBD1. The V gene's germline CDR1 is SGHTA and CDR2 FQGNSA. The CDR3 spans 14 residues. V shed 5 bases, J shed 4 bases, and the junction held 6 bases outside the gene matches. CDR3: CASSASGGATEAFF. In DNA form, the CDR3 reads TGTGCCAGCAGCGCCTCAGGGGGCGCCACTGAAGCTTTCTTT. Together with reference TRBV7-2 and TRBJ1-1, the CDR3 gives the full variable domain: GAGVSQSPSNKVTEKGKDVELRCDPISGHTALYWYRQSLGQGLEFLIYFQGNSAPDKSGLPSDRFSAERTGGSVSTLTIQRTQQEDSAVYLCASSASGGATEAFFGQGTRLTVV.

This clonotype came up once. The chain combines TRBV5-1 with TRBJ1-2, with 8 bases fitting TRBD1. In germline, CDR1 is SGHRS, CDR2 YFSETQ. The CDR3 spans 15 residues. Germline trimming cut 0 bases from V and 4 bases from J; bases unmatched to any gene: 5. The CDR3 is CASSLGGGTGYGYTF. CDR3 bases: TGCGCCAGCAGCTTGGGAGGAGGGACAGGCTATGGCTACACCTTC.